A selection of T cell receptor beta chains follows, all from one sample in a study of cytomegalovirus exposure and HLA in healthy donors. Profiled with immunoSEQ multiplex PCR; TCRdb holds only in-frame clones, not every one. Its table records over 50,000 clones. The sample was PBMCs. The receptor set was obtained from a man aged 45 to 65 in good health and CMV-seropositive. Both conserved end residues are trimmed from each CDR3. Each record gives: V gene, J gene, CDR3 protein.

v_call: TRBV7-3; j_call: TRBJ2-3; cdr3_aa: ASSSRLAGGTDTQY
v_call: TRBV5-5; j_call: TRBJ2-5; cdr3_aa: ASSTPSGGAETQY
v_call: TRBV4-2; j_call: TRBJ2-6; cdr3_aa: ASSLATGGGDSGANVLT
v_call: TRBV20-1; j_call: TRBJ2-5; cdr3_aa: SAKREETQY
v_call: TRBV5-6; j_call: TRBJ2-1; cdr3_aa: ASSLREGSVNEQF
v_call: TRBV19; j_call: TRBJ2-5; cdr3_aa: ASSIGPIQETQY
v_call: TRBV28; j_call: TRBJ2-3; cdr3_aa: ASKTGGSTDTQY
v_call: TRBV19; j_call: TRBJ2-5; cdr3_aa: ASSTIGGQGRETQY
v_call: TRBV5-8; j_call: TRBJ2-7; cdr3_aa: ASSYRGLSYEQY
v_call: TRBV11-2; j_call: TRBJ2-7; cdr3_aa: ASSLVWAGTSTSEQY
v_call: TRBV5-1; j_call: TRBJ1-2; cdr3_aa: ASSLLTVNYGYT
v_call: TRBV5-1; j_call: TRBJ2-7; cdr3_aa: ASSLGSGGSYEQY
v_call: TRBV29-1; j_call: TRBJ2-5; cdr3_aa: SVLEQGKETQY
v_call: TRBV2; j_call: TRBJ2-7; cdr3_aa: ASSVSEARGEQY
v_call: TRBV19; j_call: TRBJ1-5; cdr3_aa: ASSSGNQPQH
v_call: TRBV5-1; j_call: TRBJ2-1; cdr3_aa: ASSLGESYNEQF
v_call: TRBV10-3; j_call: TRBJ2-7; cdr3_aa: AITSAGGPAYEQY
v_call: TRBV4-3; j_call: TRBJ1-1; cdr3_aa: ASSQDMNTEAF
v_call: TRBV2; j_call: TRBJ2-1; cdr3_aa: ASSDPGLAGAKEQF
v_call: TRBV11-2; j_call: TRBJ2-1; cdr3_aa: ASSLDYSDNEQF
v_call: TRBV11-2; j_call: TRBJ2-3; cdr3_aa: ASRSRDRGQTDTQY
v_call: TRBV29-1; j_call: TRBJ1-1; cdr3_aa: SVASGITEAF
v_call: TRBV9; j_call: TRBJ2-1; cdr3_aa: ASSLQGGEQF
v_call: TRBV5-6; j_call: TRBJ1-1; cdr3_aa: ASSLGSANTEAF
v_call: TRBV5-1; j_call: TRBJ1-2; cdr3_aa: ASSGDRSSYYGYT
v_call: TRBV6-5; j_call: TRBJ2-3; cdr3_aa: ASRLAGGQADTQY
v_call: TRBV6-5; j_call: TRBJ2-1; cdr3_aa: ASNRVWGVGNEQF
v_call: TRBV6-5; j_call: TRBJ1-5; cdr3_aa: ASSLRGQPQH
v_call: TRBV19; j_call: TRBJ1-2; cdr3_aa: ASSGQGRIGSYT
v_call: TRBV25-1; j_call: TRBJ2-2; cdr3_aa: ASSIAGGNTGELF
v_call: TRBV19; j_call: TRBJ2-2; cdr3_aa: ASRTVGGTGELF
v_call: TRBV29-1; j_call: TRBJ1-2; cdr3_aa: SVEGQGNYGYT
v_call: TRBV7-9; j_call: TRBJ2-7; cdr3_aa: ASSLTGDEQY
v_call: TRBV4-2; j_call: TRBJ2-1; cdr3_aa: ASSLGTSGNEQF
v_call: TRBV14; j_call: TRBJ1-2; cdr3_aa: ASSPTGNYYGYT
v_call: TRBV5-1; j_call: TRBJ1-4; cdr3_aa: ASRRDPQDEKLF
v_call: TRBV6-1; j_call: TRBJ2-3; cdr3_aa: ASSEWPLTDTQY
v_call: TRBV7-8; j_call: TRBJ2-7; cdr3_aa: ASSSITSGRLY
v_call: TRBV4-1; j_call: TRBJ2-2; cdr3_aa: ASMPIAGDPGELF
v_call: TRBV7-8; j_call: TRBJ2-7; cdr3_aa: ASSQPSGQGAYEQY
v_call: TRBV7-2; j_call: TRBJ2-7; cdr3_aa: ASSPSGGAYEQY
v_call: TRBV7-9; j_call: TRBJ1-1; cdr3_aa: ASSLEQGGTEAF
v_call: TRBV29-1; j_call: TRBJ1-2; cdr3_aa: SVEVRQGADYGYT
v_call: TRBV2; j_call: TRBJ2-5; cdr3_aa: ASTLTGAETQY
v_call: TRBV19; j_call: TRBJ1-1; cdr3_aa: ASGSFAEAF
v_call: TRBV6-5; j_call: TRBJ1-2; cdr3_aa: ASSRAGGNYGYT
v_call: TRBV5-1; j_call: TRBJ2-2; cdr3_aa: ASSPEGAGELF
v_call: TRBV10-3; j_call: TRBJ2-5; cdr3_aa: AISGTGVETQY
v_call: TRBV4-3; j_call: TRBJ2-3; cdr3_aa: ASSQDQWGGDTQY